The 25 T cell receptor beta chains below were found in one sample sequenced in a study of blood T cell repertoires in COVID-19. This table comes from immunoSEQ multiplex PCR, and its TCRdb copy is limited to in-frame clones, with some not included. The sample records approximately 210,000 clones, around 75% being singletons. Specimen: peripheral blood. These receptor sequences come from a human donor in a cohort sampled during active COVID-19.

The chain combines TRBV6-5 with TRBJ1-1; D is ambiguous. Trimming stripped 3 bases from V and 0 bases from J, with 8 bases between. CDR3 length: 14 residues. Germline CDR1 MNHEY, CDR2 SVGAGI. CDR3 nucleotides: TGTGCCAGCAGTTATAGGGAGCTGAACACTGAAGCTTTCTTT. Its protein product is CASSYRELNTEAFF.

V gene TRBV6-5 combines with J gene TRBJ2-7; D remains unclear. This CDR3 spans 14 amino acids. Deletions cut 0 bases from V and 1 base from J, with 7 bases between. CDR1 and CDR2 from the germline V gene are MNHEY and SVGAGI. CDR3 amino acids: CASSYSSGSYEQYF. The CDR3 DNA is TGTGCCAGCAGTTACTCGAGTGGTTCCTACGAGCAGTACTTC.

This rearrangement joins TRBV18 to TRBJ2-7; the D gene is possibly TRBD1 (6 bases). The CDR3 length is 15 residues. Trimming took 3 bases from V and 0 from J, leaving 12 bases between them. Germline V gene data show CDR1 as KGHSH and CDR2 as LQKENI. CDR3 DNA sequence: TGTGCCAGCTCACCTGGGGGCGGAGCCTCCTACGAGCAGTACTTC. As protein: CASSPGGGASYEQYF.

This rearrangement joins TRBV7-8 to TRBJ1-5; D is possibly TRBD1 (5 bases). The germline CDR1 and CDR2 sequences are SGHVS and FQNEAQ. With 5 bases removed from V and 1 base from J, the gap between germline ends came to 12 bases. This CDR3 spans 15 amino acids. The CDR3 reads CASSRIPGSNQPQHF. CDR3 sequence (DNA): TGTGCCAGCAGCCGAATCCCAGGGAGCAATCAGCCCCAGCATTTT.

V gene TRBV14 combines with J gene TRBJ2-5; D is ambiguous. V lost 2 bases to trimming and J lost 2 bases, with 6 bases between them. The CDR3 extends over 13 amino acids. Germline V gene sequence: CDR1 SGHDN, CDR2 FVKESK. This CDR3 is CASSQYGQETQYF. The CDR3 DNA follows: TGTGCCAGCAGCCAATACGGTCAAGAGACCCAGTACTTC.

The chain carries TRBV19 and TRBJ1-1, with D maybe TRBD1 (5 bases). CDR1 is LNHDA, CDR2 SQIVND, per germline (reference sequence). The CDR3 has 14 residues. V lost 6 bases to trimming and J lost 4 bases, with 15 bases between them. CDR3 residues: CASSRDGGATEAFF. CDR3 coding DNA: TGTGCCAGTAGCCGTGACGGTGGGGCCACTGAAGCTTTCTTT.

CDR3 protein: CASSRGTSASSSYEQYF. The CDR3 DNA is TGCGCCAGCTCACGGGGGACTAGCGCTTCGAGCTCCTACGAGCAGTACTTC. The gene calls are TRBV5-1 and TRBJ2-7, with 10 nucleotides matching TRBD2. The germline V gene has CDR1 SGHRS and CDR2 YFSETQ. This CDR3 contains 17 residues. V lost 7 bases and J lost 0; bases outside the gene matches: 13.

The chain combines TRBV6-2 or TRBV6-3 with TRBJ1-5; a possible D gene is TRBD1 (6 bases). The germline V gene has CDR1 MNHEY and CDR2 SVGEGT. V lost 0 bases and J lost 1, with 10 bases in between. The CDR3 length is 16 residues. CDR3 protein: CASSYSDRPSNQPQHF. The CDR3 DNA reads TGTGCCAGCAGTTACTCGGACAGACCCAGCAATCAGCCCCAGCATTTT.

The chain recombines TRBV11-3 with TRBJ2-3; the match to TRBD2 covers 9 bases. This CDR3 spans 17 amino acids. The junction had 9 bases not matched to a gene; V was cut back by 5 bases and J by 0 bases. Germline V gene data show CDR1 as SGHNT and CDR2 as YENEEA. CDR3 region: CASSIKALAGSTDTQYF. The CDR3 DNA reads as TGTGCCAGCAGCATTAAAGCGCTAGCGGGAAGCACAGATACGCAGTATTTT.

The chain uses TRBV4-3 and TRBJ1-2; tentatively, D is TRBD1 (6 bases). V shed 0 bases and J shed 4 bases, with 18 bases lying between them. Germline loops: CDR1 LGHNA, CDR2 YSLEER. The CDR3 extends over 17 amino acids. The CDR3 region has the DNA TGCGCCAGCAGCCAAGATACCCTCCGGGGAGGGGGCTATGGCTACACCTTC. Its translation is CASSQDTLRGGGYGYTF.

The genes are TRBV4-1 and TRBJ1-2, with D perhaps matching TRBD1 (5 bases). V shed 0 bases and J shed 6 bases, with 29 bases lying between them. Germline CDR1 reads MGHRA; CDR2 reads YSYEKL. There are 20 residues in the CDR3. CDR3 in DNA: TGCGCCAGCAGCCAAGATCCGGGGGAGAGGACGCTGGGGTTGGTGCATGGCTACACCTTC. Residues: CASSQDPGERTLGLVHGYTF.

This rearrangement joins TRBV11-2 to TRBJ2-7, with D possibly matching TRBD1 (7 bases). CDR1 is SGHAT and CDR2 is FQNNGV in the germline V gene. Trimming removed 1 base at V and 5 bases at J, with 18 bases between. The CDR3 runs 16 residues. The CDR3 here is CASSLGVRGGGHEQYF. For the CDR3, the DNA is TGTGCCAGCAGCTTAGGGGTCCGTGGAGGGGGCCACGAGCAGTACTTC.

A single count supports this clone. J is TRBJ1-2 and V is TRBV7-9, with 7 bases matching TRBD1. The CDR3 contains 16 residues. Germline values: CDR1 SEHNR, CDR2 FQNEAQ (reference sequence). Trimming removed 3 bases from V and 8 bases from J; junction bases left unmatched: 15. Here the CDR3 DNA reads TGTGCCAGCAGCTTTTTCCCCCCTGACAGGGTAGGCGGCTACACCTTC. Its protein is CASSFFPPDRVGGYTF. Combining the CDR3 with reference TRBV7-9 and TRBJ1-2 gives the whole variable domain DTGVSQNPRHKITKRGQNVTFRCDPISEHNRLYWYRQTLGQGPEFLTYFQNEAQLEKSRLLSDRFSAERPKGSFSTLEIQRTEQGDSAMYLCASSFFPPDRVGGYTFGSGTRLTVV.

This chain links TRBV7-3 with TRBJ1-1; D unresolved. Germline lookup yields CDR1 SGHTA and CDR2 FQGTGA. V was trimmed by 0 bases and J by 0 bases, leaving 8 bases between them. This CDR3 region has 15 residues. The CDR3 sequence is CASSLTQMMNTEAFF. CDR3 coding DNA: TGTGCCAGCAGCTTAACTCAGATGATGAACACTGAAGCTTTCTTT.

The chain has TRBV28 and TRBJ2-3; TRBD2 aligns across 14 bases. Germline assignment: CDR1 MDHEN and CDR2 SYDVKM. The CDR3 is made up of 18 amino acids. The J segment lost 5 bases and the V segment lost 6 bases, leaving 13 bases of the junction unmatched. This CDR3 reads CASSFPGLAGVRQDTQYF. The CDR3 nucleotides are TGTGCCAGCAGCTTTCCGGGACTAGCGGGAGTACGCCAAGATACGCAGTATTTT.

CDR3 sequence (DNA): TGTGCCAGCAGCTTAGCCACCGGGACAGGGGGCAATCAGCCCCAGCATTTT. Translated, it gives CASSLATGTGGNQPQHF. The chain combines TRBV7-2 with TRBJ1-5, with 10 bases lining up with TRBD1. There are 17 residues in the CDR3. Germline V gene sequence: CDR1 SGHTA, CDR2 FQGNSA. V was pared by 0 bases and J by 2 bases, with 4 bases of the junction left unmatched. The full variable domain, its missing parts supplied by reference TRBV7-2 and TRBJ1-5, is GAGVSQSPSNKVTEKGKDVELRCDPISGHTALYWYRQSLGQGLEFLIYFQGNSAPDKSGLPSDRFSAERTGGSVSTLTIQRTQQEDSAVYLCASSLATGTGGNQPQHFGDGTRLSIL.

V gene TRBV15 combines with J gene TRBJ2-1, with 8 bases identical to TRBD2. This CDR3 is 16 amino acids long. The germline V gene encodes CDR1 LNHNV and CDR2 YYDKDF (reference sequence). The V gene end was trimmed by 0 bases and the J gene end by 7 bases; junction bases not matched to a gene: 8. CDR3 region: CATSRDLASGWNEQFF. The DNA for the CDR3 is TGTGCCACCAGCAGAGATTTGGCTAGCGGGTGGAATGAGCAGTTCTTC.

This clone was picked up a small number of times. The same CDR3 arises from other DNA sequences in this sample as well. V is TRBV18 and J is TRBJ1-3; no definite D call. Trimming took 0 bases from V and 0 from J, leaving 6 bases between them. The germline gives CDR1 KGHSH, CDR2 LQKENI. The CDR3 consists of 15 residues. The CDR3 loop reads CASSPPLVSGNTIYF. The CDR3 DNA follows: TGTGCCAGCTCACCACCACTGGTCTCTGGAAACACCATATATTTT. Variable domain in full (rest from reference TRBV18 and TRBJ1-3): NAGVMQNPRHLVRRRGQEARLRCSPMKGHSHVYWYRQLPEEGLKFMVYLQKENIIDESGMPKERFSAEFPKEGPSILRIQQVVRGDSAAYFCASSPPLVSGNTIYFGEGSWLTVV.

The chain has TRBV4-3 and TRBJ1-1; perhaps TRBD1 as D (6 bases). V was trimmed by 4 bases and J by 1 base, leaving 13 bases between them. This CDR3 is 15 amino acids long. Germline CDR1 and CDR2: LGHNA and YSLEER. CDR3 residues: CASSRDMGRNTEAFF. In DNA, the CDR3 is TGCGCCAGCAGCCGGGACATGGGGCGGAACACTGAAGCTTTCTTT.

This chain connects TRBV5-8 to TRBJ2-7; 8 bases align to TRBD2. Germline V gene sequence: CDR1 SGHTS, CDR2 YDEGEE. This CDR3 has 14 amino acids. With 0 bases clipped from V and 6 bases from J, the junction kept 5 bases outside the gene matches. CDR3 amino acids: CASSLVSLAGEQYF. CDR3 sequence (DNA): TGTGCCAGCAGCTTGGTGAGTCTAGCGGGCGAGCAGTACTTC.

The chain recombines TRBV28 with TRBJ2-7, with TRBD1 matching over 8 bases. CDR3 length: 14 amino acids. Germline assignment: CDR1 MDHEN and CDR2 SYDVKM. V lost 6 bases and J lost 1; bases outside the gene matches: 5. The CDR3 sequence is CASSRTGGSYEQYF. CDR3 sequence (DNA): TGTGCCAGCAGCAGAACAGGGGGATCCTACGAGCAGTACTTC.

For this clone: The junction and the germline gene differ at one end; a read error may be behind it. V usage is TRBV28 and J usage is TRBJ2-7, with 10 bases lining up with TRBD1. The CDR3 extends over 14 amino acids. The germline V gene encodes CDR1 MDHEN and CDR2 SYDVKM. The CDR3 bases are TGTGCCAGCAGTCCGACAGGGGGCTCCGACGAGCAGTACTTC. Translation gives CASSPTGGSDEQYF.

A few counts support this clone. This chain links TRBV6-6 with TRBJ1-1; TRBD1 agrees at 8 bases. Looked up from germline, CDR1 is MNHNY and CDR2 is SVGAGI (reference sequence). V lost 7 bases, J lost 1 base, and 8 bases stayed unmatched. The CDR3 loop spans 15 amino acids. The chain's CDR3 is CASITRTGKNTEAFF. CDR3 coding DNA: TGTGCCAGCATCACTAGGACAGGGAAGAACACTGAAGCTTTCTTT.

This chain uses TRBV11-2 with TRBJ2-7; 13 bases are a match to TRBD2. The CDR3 totals 16 residues. V lost 5 bases to trimming and J lost 2 bases; unmatched junction nucleotides: 6. Germline CDR1 is SGHAT and CDR2 is FQNNGV. CDR3 sequence reads: CASSRGLAGAAYEQYF. The CDR3 DNA reads TGTGCCAGCAGCCGCGGACTAGCGGGAGCCGCCTACGAGCAGTACTTC.

This clone showed up just a few times. The CDR3 DNA follows: TGTGCCAGCAGCTCCACAGGGGGCGCCTGGATCTACGAGCAGTACTTC. The encoded protein is CASSSTGGAWIYEQYF. V usage is TRBV5-4 and J usage is TRBJ2-7; 9 bases line up with TRBD1. Losses at the gene ends were 3 bases for V and 3 bases for J; bases not matched to a gene: 10. In germline, CDR1 is SGHNT, CDR2 YYREEE (reference sequence). This CDR3 comprises 16 residues.